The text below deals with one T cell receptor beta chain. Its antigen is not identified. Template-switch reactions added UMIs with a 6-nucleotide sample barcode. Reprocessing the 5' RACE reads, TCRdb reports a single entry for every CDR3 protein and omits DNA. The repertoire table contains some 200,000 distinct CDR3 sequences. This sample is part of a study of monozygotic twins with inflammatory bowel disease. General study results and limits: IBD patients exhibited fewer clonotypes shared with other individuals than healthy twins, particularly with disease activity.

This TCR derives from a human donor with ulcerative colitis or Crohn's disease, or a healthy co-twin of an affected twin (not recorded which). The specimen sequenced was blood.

Here the CDR3 reads CASSYSPREQETQYF. The genes are TRBV6-2 or TRBV6-3 and TRBJ2-5; with no DNA, the TCRdb D assignment of TRBD1 cannot be verified. There are 15 residues in the CDR3. Germline V CDR1 and CDR2: MNHEY, SVGEGT.